These 5 T cell receptor beta chains share one sample of origin, sequenced in a study of T cell repertoires in cytomegalovirus infection. TCRdb fed the reads into MiXCR, producing one record per CDR3 protein. The repertoire consists of approximately 910,000 distinct CDR3 sequences, with roughly a third occurring once and the leading ten covering over 10%. The antigens these receptors bind are not known. The material was cultured CD8+ T cells from PBMCs, obtained from culture after CMV antigen stimulation. These receptors were collected from a human donor in good health (CMV status not recorded). Some clones in this sample may be carry-over from other donors' samples.

This chain uses TRBV2 with TRBJ1-1, with no clear D. The CDR3 has 16 residues. V shed 0 bases and J shed 0 bases, with 11 bases lying between them. Looked up from germline, CDR1 is SNHLY and CDR2 is FYNNEI. The CDR3 nucleotides are TGTGCCAGCAGTGAAGCGCTTCAGAGCATGAACACTGAAGCTTTCTTT. Translated, it gives CASSEALQSMNTEAFF.

The chain uses TRBV7-6 and TRBJ2-5; 13 bases fit TRBD2. Germline assignment: CDR1 SGHVS and CDR2 FNYEAQ. The CDR3 has 20 amino acids. The V segment lost 5 bases and the J segment 1 base; nucleotides outside the gene matches: 16. The CDR3 bases are TGTGCCAGCAGCCAACTTAACGGTATCCGGACTAGCGGGGGCCAAGAGACCCAGTACTTC. Amino acid sequence: CASSQLNGIRTSGGQETQYF.

The CDR3 nucleotides are TGTGCCAGCAGTTACGGGGCATTCACCGGGGAGCTGTTTTTT. Its protein is CASSYGAFTGELFF. The J gene is TRBJ2-2, the V gene TRBV6-5, with TRBD1 as a possible D gene (5 bases). The length of the CDR3 is 14 residues. Germline-derived CDR1 and CDR2 are MNHEY and SVGAGI. The V and J ends lost 2 bases and 4 bases respectively, with 8 bases between them.

This clonotype has ten or more counts. V is TRBV7-2 and J is TRBJ2-3; unclear D gene. V lost 1 base and J lost 2, with 10 bases in between. CDR3 length: 15 amino acids. Germline V gene sequence: CDR1 SGHTA, CDR2 FQGNSA. The CDR3 region has the DNA TGTGCCAGCAGCTTAGATGTTCTCGACACAGATACGCAGTATTTT. Residues: CASSLDVLDTDTQYF.

The rearrangement links TRBV7-6 to TRBJ1-2; D uncertain. From germline, CDR1 is SGHVS and CDR2 FNYEAQ. V dropped 5 bases and J dropped 1 base, with 17 bases sitting between them. The CDR3 contains 16 residues. CDR3 sequence (DNA): TGTGCCAGCAGCGAACCGAAAAGGGTGATTAACTATGGCTACACCTTC. Protein: CASSEPKRVINYGYTF.